One TCR beta chain is described in this entry. Antigen specificity is unknown. This specimen belongs to a study of cytotoxic CD8 clonotypes in ibrutinib-treated CLL. The wider study: Across the patients, roughly 10 were relapsed/refractory, some 14 treatment-naive and roughly 17 IGHV unmutated.

CDR3 size: 15 residues. Germline lookup yields CDR1 SGHAT and CDR2 FQDESV (reference sequence). Trimming removed 5 bases at V and 7 bases at J, with 20 bases between. Study-wide findings and caveats: Samples from sustained-remission and progressing patients were taken at different times.

Produced via immunoSEQ multiplex PCR; TCRdb's table is partial and in-frame only. Among about 160,000 clones listed, under 85% were seen once. The rearrangement uses TRBV11-1 and TRBJ2-5, with TRBD2 as a possible D gene (6 bases). The sequencing here drew on PBMCs, taken after 24 months of ibrutinib treatment. The sequence derives from a human donor with chronic lymphocytic leukemia. The CDR3 DNA reads TGTGCCAGCAGCCGCCCAAAGGAGGGCCGTGGGACCCAGTACTTC. Translating gives CASSRPKEGRGTQYF.